Sequencing of this TCR beta chain was carried out in a study of T cell responses to AZD1222 COVID-19 vaccine. Clones were read by immunoSEQ multiplex PCR, and TCRdb kept only the in-frame ones, dropping some. The data contain 150,000 or so clones, more than 75% of them singletons. V lost 6 bases and J 5 bases, leaving 17 bases between the germline ends. This CDR3 region has 15 residues. Looked up from germline, CDR1 is SGHNT and CDR2 is YYREEE (reference sequence). The sequencing used peripheral blood, collected on day 0 of MenACWY control vaccination. The J gene is TRBJ2-2, the V gene TRBV5-4; tentatively, D is TRBD2 (6 bases). This TCR came from an adult in good health. The CDR3 is CASTPATAGTGELFF. The CDR3 DNA reads TGTGCCAGCACCCCGGCTACCGCGGGGACCGGGGAGCTGTTTTTT.